This TCR beta chain comes out of a study of T-cell reconstitution after alpha-beta-depleted transplantation in children. V gave up 3 bases and J gave up 1 base, with 9 bases separating them. The CDR3 extends over 15 amino acids. Preparation of the TCRbeta library was carried out with unique molecular identifiers. One entry per CDR3 protein, called by TCRdb with MiXCR from the PCR reads. The repertoire holds roughly 500,000 distinct CDR3 sequences, with around 13% as singletons. This clonotype was observed a handful of times. The rearrangement joins TRBV12-3 or TRBV12-4 to TRBJ2-2; tentatively, D is TRBD1 (6 bases). The sample was PBMCs from the stem cell graft donor, taken from the stem cell graft. This sequence originates from a human donor who donated a stem cell graft to a child with combined immunodeficiency. CDR3 region: CASSFQGMNTGELFF. The CDR3 DNA is TGTGCCAGCAGTTTCCAGGGGATGAACACCGGGGAGCTGTTTTTT.